These 6 T cell receptor beta chains originate from one sample sequenced in a study of cytomegalovirus exposure and HLA in healthy donors. The PCR used 60 Vbeta and 13 Jbeta primers. Assay: immunoSEQ multiplex PCR; the TCRdb copy retains only in-frame clones and omits some. The table has under 90,000 clones, 70% to 80% seen once; the top ten hold approximately 9%. Sequenced sample: PBMCs. The receptor source for this set is a man aged 35 to 55 in good health and CMV-seropositive.

The rearrangement joins TRBV28 to TRBJ1-4, with 7 bases identical to TRBD1. Trimming at V came to 5 bases and at J to 4 bases, leaving 7 bases not matched to a gene. Germline V gene sequence: CDR1 MDHEN, CDR2 SYDVKM. This CDR3 is 15 amino acids long. The CDR3 loop reads CASSIGDRDNEKLFF. CDR3 DNA sequence: TGTGCCAGCAGTATCGGGGACAGAGATAATGAAAAACTGTTTTTT.

The J gene is TRBJ2-3, the V gene TRBV18, with TRBD1 matching over 11 bases. Germline-derived CDR1 and CDR2 are KGHSH and LQKENI. J lost 1 base, V lost 2 bases, and 2 bases had no gene match. The CDR3 contains 16 residues. The CDR3 DNA reads as TGTGCCAGCTCACCAGCGGGACAGGGGGGCACAGATACGCAGTATTTT. It is translated as CASSPAGQGGTDTQYF.

V usage is TRBV28 and J usage is TRBJ2-7; possibly TRBD2 for D (6 bases). This CDR3 is built from 16 residues. The V and J ends lost 6 bases and 4 bases respectively, with 22 bases between them. Germline V lookup: CDR1 MDHEN, CDR2 SYDVKM. The CDR3 spells CASSLGLSGTVYEQYF. In DNA, the CDR3 is TGTGCCAGCAGCTTGGGACTCTCCGGGACGGTTTACGAGCAGTACTTC.

This chain links TRBV2 with TRBJ2-5; 7 nucleotides line up with TRBD2. The CDR3 spans 13 residues. Germline V gene data show CDR1 as SNHLY and CDR2 as FYNNEI. V dropped 5 bases and J dropped 5; count of bases not matched to a gene: 5. The CDR3 DNA sequence: TGTGCCAGCAGTAGGGGCGGGAGTGAGACCCAGTACTTC. Its translation: CASSRGGSETQYF.

This clone has a handful of counts. The chain couples TRBV6-6 to TRBJ2-3; 7 nucleotides align to TRBD1. The CDR3 has 11 amino acids. Looked up from germline, CDR1 is MNHNY and CDR2 is SVGAGI (reference sequence). The V and J ends lost 6 bases and 6 bases, in that order; junction bases with no gene match: 0. CDR3 nucleotides: TGTGCCAGCAGCAGGGGGGATACGCAGTATTTT. This gives the protein CASSRGDTQYF.

The rearrangement links TRBV6-4 to TRBJ2-5; D is possibly TRBD1 (6 bases). This CDR3 spans 15 amino acids. Trimming left V 6 bases short and J 5 bases short, with 19 bases between. Germline CDR1 and CDR2: MRHNA and SNTAGT. The CDR3 region is CASSPDSGLGETQYF. DNA for the CDR3: TGTGCCAGCAGCCCGGACAGCGGACTTGGGGAGACCCAGTACTTC.